This T cell receptor beta chain was recorded in a study of blood T cell repertoires in COVID-19. Sequencing used immunoSEQ multiplex PCR; TCRdb keeps in-frame clones, though not all of them. Here the sample spans roughly 260,000 clones, roughly 82% being singletons. The origin of this receptor is a woman aged 70-85 years with acute or convalescent COVID-19. The specimen sequenced was peripheral blood.

The CDR3 sequence is CASSQARGLTYNEQFF. CDR3 coding DNA: TGTGCCAGCAGCCAAGCCAGGGGATTAACCTACAATGAGCAGTTCTTC. This chain connects TRBV4-2 to TRBJ2-1, with a weak D call TRBD1 (6 bases). The germline CDR1 and CDR2 sequences are LGHNA and YNFKEQ. The CDR3 covers 16 residues. Trimming left V 1 base short and J 2 bases short, with 12 bases between.